These 18 T cell receptor beta chains came from one sample sequenced in a study of blood T cell repertoires in COVID-19. The assay was immunoSEQ multiplex PCR, and TCRdb's table has in-frame clones only and misses some. The sample has 300,000 to 400,000 clones, 65% to 90% seen once. The sequenced material came from peripheral blood. The receptors were gathered from a woman aged 60-70 years with COVID-19, enrolled during active disease.

This chain links TRBV5-1 with TRBJ1-6; perhaps TRBD1 as D (6 bases). Germline assignment: CDR1 SGHRS and CDR2 YFSETQ. CDR3 length: 15 amino acids. Trimming left V 5 bases short and J 7 bases short, with 16 bases between. The CDR3 sequence is CASRPEQGRNSPLHF. DNA for the CDR3: TGCGCCAGCAGACCCGAACAGGGAAGGAATTCACCCCTCCACTTT.

The sample holds one count of this clone. The genes are TRBV18 and TRBJ1-3; D gene unclear. This CDR3 has 15 amino acids. CDR1 KGHSH and CDR2 LQKENI come from the germline V gene. Trimming removed 3 bases from V and 7 bases from J, with 16 bases in between. CDR3 sequence: CASSPFSLLENTIYF. CDR3 bases: TGTGCCAGCTCACCGTTCAGTCTGTTGGAGAACACCATATATTTT.

The CDR3 nucleotides read TGTGCCAGCACCCTAGGGGGGGCCGGCACCGGGGAGCTGTTTTTT. Translating it yields CASTLGGAGTGELFF. V gene TRBV3-1 (or the pseudogene TRBV3-2) combines with J gene TRBJ2-2, with D maybe TRBD2 (7 bases). Germline V gives CDR1 LGHDT, CDR2 YNNKEL (reference sequence). The CDR3 consists of 15 residues. V was pared by 7 bases and J by 4 bases, with 16 bases between.

V is TRBV5-1 and J is TRBJ1-2, with a weak D call TRBD1 (5 bases). Germline CDR1 SGHRS, CDR2 YFSETQ. The CDR3 covers 14 residues. V was pared by 0 bases and J by 4 bases, with 10 bases between. The CDR3 DNA reads TGCGCCAGCAGCTTGGACAGGTCGGGCTATGGCTACACCTTC. Encoded protein: CASSLDRSGYGYTF.

This chain joins TRBV7-3 and TRBJ2-2; TRBD1 matches 9 bases. This CDR3 is 16 amino acids long. V trimming: 5 bases; J trimming: 0 bases; junction bases outside the gene matches: 4. Germline V gene sequence: CDR1 SGHTA, CDR2 FQGTGA. For the CDR3, the DNA is TGTGCCAGCAGCACGGGACAGGGCTCGAACACCGGGGAGCTGTTTTTT. Translating it yields CASSTGQGSNTGELFF.

J is TRBJ1-2 and V is TRBV10-3, with 8 bases identical to TRBD1. Germline CDR1 reads ENHRY; CDR2 reads SYGVKD. After removal of 9 bases from V and 4 bases from J, the junction contained 7 bases not matched to a gene. This CDR3 has 13 amino acids. The CDR3 loop is CAIGQGAGYGYTF. The CDR3, as DNA: TGTGCCATTGGACAGGGAGCGGGCTATGGCTACACCTTC.

V gene TRBV5-1 combines with J gene TRBJ2-5; D ambiguous. Germline V gene sequence: CDR1 SGHRS, CDR2 YFSETQ. Trimming took off 5 bases at V and 5 bases at J, with 10 bases between the two ends. This CDR3 comprises 12 residues. The CDR3 bases are TGCGCCAGCAGTTTCCTCGGGGAGACCCAGTACTTC. It yields the protein CASSFLGETQYF.

This chain joins TRBV4-2 and TRBJ1-5; TRBD1 agrees at 8 bases. Germline CDR1 LGHNA, CDR2 YNFKEQ. CDR3 length: 14 amino acids. V trimming: 3 bases; J trimming: 14 bases; junction bases outside the gene matches: 12. CDR3 loop: CASSQTGTGHPEHF. The CDR3 region has the DNA TGTGCCAGCAGCCAGACCGGGACAGGCCACCCTGAGCATTTT.

This clone was observed a few times. The genes are TRBV7-6 and TRBJ2-1; TRBD2 aligns across 11 bases. Germline V gene data show CDR1 as SGHVS and CDR2 as FNYEAQ. The V gene end was trimmed by 5 bases and the J gene end by 6 bases; junction bases not matched to a gene: 9. The CDR3 spans 16 residues. CDR3 DNA sequence: TGTGCCAGCAGCCCGCTCGGGACTAGCGGACTCAATGAGCAGTTCTTC. Translation gives CASSPLGTSGLNEQFF.

This chain joins TRBV5-4 and TRBJ2-6; 11 bases match TRBD1. Per the germline V gene, CDR1 is SGHNT and CDR2 is YYREEE (reference sequence). The CDR3 has 19 residues. With V trimmed by 4 bases and J by 1 base, 10 bases remained unmatched. The CDR3 coding sequence is TGTGCCAGCAGCATCTCCCTAGGACAGGGGGCTTCTGGGGCCAACGTCCTGACTTTC. As protein: CASSISLGQGASGANVLTF.

The genes are TRBV27 and TRBJ2-2; D is perhaps TRBD1 (5 bases). Germline-derived CDR1 and CDR2 are MNHEY and SMNVEV (reference sequence). The CDR3 consists of 14 residues. V was clipped by 6 bases and J by 4 bases, with 12 bases between them. The CDR3 region is CASSPAGLTGELFF. The CDR3, as DNA: TGTGCCAGCAGCCCGGCAGGGCTCACCGGGGAGCTGTTTTTT.

CDR3 sequence (DNA): TGTGCCAGCAGTGAATGGGGGCCGGGCAATCAGCCCCAGCATTTT. Its protein is CASSEWGPGNQPQHF. The rearrangement links TRBV6-1 to TRBJ1-5; weak D call: TRBD1 (6 bases). Trimming removed 2 bases from V and 2 bases from J, with 10 bases in between. Germline CDR1 MNHNS, CDR2 SASEGT. The CDR3 contains 15 residues.

The J gene is TRBJ1-1, the V gene TRBV4-1, with D possibly matching TRBD1 (5 bases). The CDR3 contains 16 residues. V lost 4 bases and J lost 2, with 17 bases in between. Per germline, CDR1 MGHRA and CDR2 YSYEKL. The CDR3 nucleotides read TGCGCCAGCAGCCCACCCAGACAGTTGAGCAACACTGAAGCTTTCTTT. Protein: CASSPPRQLSNTEAFF.

The rearrangement uses TRBV7-9 and TRBJ2-1; TRBD1 matches at 7 bases. Germline V gene data show CDR1 as SEHNR and CDR2 as FQNEAQ (reference sequence). V shed 5 bases and J 6 bases; nucleotides not matched to a gene: 1. There are 12 residues in the CDR3. CDR3 DNA sequence: TGTGCCAGCAGCCGGACAGGCAATGAGCAGTTCTTC. This encodes CASSRTGNEQFF.

The chain couples TRBV6-5 to TRBJ1-4, with 9 positions matching TRBD1. The CDR3 has 14 amino acids. V gave up 6 bases and J gave up 8 bases; unmatched junction bases: 7. The germline V gene has CDR1 MNHEY and CDR2 SVGAGI. The CDR3 DNA reads as TGTGCCAGCAGCCTCGGACAGGGGTGGGAAAAACTGTTTTTT. This codes for CASSLGQGWEKLFF.

Concerning this clone itself: At one of its ends the junction is not consistent with the germline gene, which may arise from a read error. The V call is TRBV28, the J call TRBJ1-2; no clear D. CDR3 length: 12 residues. Germline-derived CDR1 and CDR2 are MDHEN and SYDVKM. CDR3 residues: CASGLQASTPSF. Here the CDR3 DNA reads TGTGCCAGCGGACTCCAAGCCTCCACCCCTTCGTTC.

The chain carries TRBV11-2 and TRBJ2-1, with TRBD2 identical over 8 bases. This CDR3 comprises 16 residues. The trim removed 1 base at V and 1 base at J, leaving 3 bases unmatched. In germline, CDR1 is SGHAT, CDR2 FQNNGV. The CDR3 protein is CASSLVAGGSYNEQFF. CDR3 nucleotide sequence: TGTGCCAGCAGCTTAGTGGCGGGGGGTTCCTACAATGAGCAGTTCTTC.

The chain is built from TRBV19 and TRBJ1-5; D remains ambiguous. The CDR3 length is 15 residues. V was cut by 6 bases and J by 0 bases, with 12 bases left in between. In germline, CDR1 is LNHDA, CDR2 SQIVND (reference sequence). The CDR3 is CASRPYSYSNQPQHF. The CDR3, as DNA: TGTGCCAGTAGGCCCTACAGTTATAGCAATCAGCCCCAGCATTTT.